The rows below give T cell receptor beta chains drawn from one sample of a study of somatic mutations in cytotoxic T cells in rheumatoid arthritis. Measured with immunoSEQ multiplex PCR; TCRdb has only the in-frame clones, and not every one. The sample records tens of thousands of clones, around 80% being singletons. Sequencing used CD8+ T cells sorted from blood. These receptors came from a man between 35 and 55 years old in good health. Each CDR3 is given with its conserved first and last residue. A D gene is named only where the DNA matches it firmly. Rows may omit the clone size; those that give it use once, few, many or a size class.

length: 17; size: once; D: TRBD1; J: TRBJ2-2; V: TRBV28; DNA: TGTGCCAGCAGTTTACCCCGGACAGGGGTTCCCACCGGGGAGCTGTTTTTT; CDR3: CASSLPRTGVPTGELFF
length: 15; size: -; D: -; J: TRBJ2-2; V: TRBV11-3; DNA: TGTGCCAGCAGCTTAAGGCGTTTTGACACCGGGGAGCTGTTTTTT; CDR3: CASSLRRFDTGELFF
length: 14; size: -; D: TRBD2; J: TRBJ2-5; V: TRBV7-8; DNA: TGTGCCAGCAGCTCCCGGACTAGTCTGGAGACCCAGTACTTC; CDR3: CASSSRTSLETQYF
length: 13; size: -; D: -; J: TRBJ2-2; V: TRBV27; DNA: TGTGCCAGCAGTTTATTCGGGGTAGGGGAGCTGTTTTTT; CDR3: CASSLFGVGELFF
length: 11; size: -; D: -; J: TRBJ2-7; V: TRBV27; DNA: TGTGCCAGCAGTCGGGGGAGCGAGCAGTACTTC; CDR3: CASSRGSEQYF
length: 12; size: -; D: -; J: TRBJ2-7; V: TRBV7-2; DNA: TGTGCCAGCAGCGGGGACATCTACGAGCAGTACTTC; CDR3: CASSGDIYEQYF
length: 14; size: -; D: TRBD1; J: TRBJ1-2; V: TRBV2; DNA: TGTGCCAGTCTTGAGTCGGACAGGGGGCGAGGCTACACCTTC; CDR3: CASLESDRGRGYTF
length: 20; size: -; D: TRBD2; J: TRBJ2-6; V: TRBV13; DNA: TGTGCCAGCAGCACCCGAGAAGGGACTAGCGGGAGCTCTGGGGCCAACGTCCTGACTTTC; CDR3: CASSTREGTSGSSGANVLTF
length: 13; size: -; D: -; J: TRBJ2-3; V: TRBV4-3; DNA: TGCGCCAGCAGCCAAACTATCACAGATACGCAGTATTTT; CDR3: CASSQTITDTQYF
length: 19; size: once; D: TRBD1; J: TRBJ1-3; V: TRBV9; DNA: TGTGCCAGCAGCGTAGGGGCAGGGGGCCTTTTACGGTCTGGAAACACCATATATTTT; CDR3: CASSVGAGGLLRSGNTIYF
length: 13; size: -; D: TRBD2; J: TRBJ2-1; V: TRBV18; DNA: TGTGCCAGCTCACCTTCAGCGGGGAATGAGCAGTTCTTC; CDR3: CASSPSAGNEQFF
length: 14; size: -; D: -; J: TRBJ2-7; V: TRBV4-2; DNA: TGTGCCAGCAGCCCAGTCTTTCCAGGTAGCGAGCAGTACTTC; CDR3: CASSPVFPGSEQYF
length: 13; size: -; D: -; J: TRBJ2-7; V: TRBV27; DNA: TGTGCCAGCAGTTTATCCCCAACCTACGAGCAGTACTTC; CDR3: CASSLSPTYEQYF
length: 14; size: -; D: -; J: TRBJ1-5; V: TRBV27; DNA: TGTGCCAGCAAAAGCCTGGACAGTAATCAGCCCCAGCATTTT; CDR3: CASKSLDSNQPQHF
length: 14; size: -; D: -; J: TRBJ1-1; V: TRBV7-9; DNA: TGTGCCAGCAGCTTATCAGCCGGGACCACTGAAGCTTTCTTT; CDR3: CASSLSAGTTEAFF
length: 15; size: -; D: TRBD1; J: TRBJ1-5; V: TRBV28; DNA: TGTGCCAGCAGTCGCGGGACAGCTAGCAATCAGCCCCAGCATTTT; CDR3: CASSRGTASNQPQHF
length: 17; size: -; D: -; J: TRBJ2-7; V: TRBV30; DNA: TGTGCCTGGAGTGTCCCCTCTGCTCGGGGGGCTGGGTACGAGCAGTACTTC; CDR3: CAWSVPSARGAGYEQYF
length: 15; size: -; D: TRBD2; J: TRBJ2-7; V: TRBV5-4; DNA: TGTGCCAGCAGTCCCGGGACTAGCGGCCCCTACGAGCAGTACTTC; CDR3: CASSPGTSGPYEQYF
length: 15; size: few; D: TRBD1; J: TRBJ2-7; V: TRBV5-4; DNA: TGTGCCAGCAGCCCCCTAGGGACAGGGACCTACGAGCAGTACTTC; CDR3: CASSPLGTGTYEQYF
length: 14; size: once; D: TRBD2; J: TRBJ2-7; V: TRBV19; DNA: TGTGCCAGTAGGCGGACTAGCGCCCCCGACGAGCAGTACTTC; CDR3: CASRRTSAPDEQYF
length: 14; size: -; D: -; J: TRBJ1-1; V: TRBV6-4; DNA: TGTGCCAGCAGCCCGGGGGGAGAAGACACTGAAGCTTTCTTT; CDR3: CASSPGGEDTEAFF
length: 11; size: -; D: -; J: TRBJ2-1; V: TRBV16; DNA: TGTGCCAGCAGCCAGGCGGGTGAGGAGTTCTTC; CDR3: CASSQAGEEFF
length: 16; size: -; D: -; J: TRBJ2-7; V: TRBV21-1; DNA: TGTGCCAGCAGCAAAGAGGCGGGAGGGCTTTCCTACGAGCAGTACTTC; CDR3: CASSKEAGGLSYEQYF
length: 12; size: -; D: TRBD1; J: TRBJ2-2; V: TRBV29-1; DNA: TGCAGCGGGACAGGGGGCACCGGGGAGCTGTTTTTT; CDR3: CSGTGGTGELFF
length: 12; size: -; D: -; J: TRBJ2-7; V: TRBV7-9; DNA: TGTGCCAGCAGCCCTGATCTCTACGAGCAGTACTTC; CDR3: CASSPDLYEQYF
length: 14; size: -; D: -; J: TRBJ1-1; V: TRBV5-4; DNA: TGTGCCAGCAGCTACCTCGGGGTGAACACTGAAGCTTTCTTT; CDR3: CASSYLGVNTEAFF
length: 14; size: -; D: -; J: TRBJ2-7; V: TRBV28; DNA: TGTGCCAGCAGTCCCTCAGACCCTACCTACGAGCAGTACTTC; CDR3: CASSPSDPTYEQYF
length: 14; size: -; D: -; J: TRBJ2-7; V: TRBV11-3; DNA: TGTGCCAGCAGCTTAGGAGGCCCTACCTACGAGCAGTACTTC; CDR3: CASSLGGPTYEQYF
length: 15; size: -; D: TRBD2; J: TRBJ2-7; V: TRBV6-5; DNA: TGTGCCAGCAGCACTAGCGGGAGGATGTCCTACGAGCAGTACTTC; CDR3: CASSTSGRMSYEQYF
length: 16; size: -; D: -; J: TRBJ2-2; V: TRBV4-2; DNA: TGTGCCAGCAGCCAAGATTATCGGGTTAACACCGGGGAGCTGTTTTTT; CDR3: CASSQDYRVNTGELFF
length: 15; size: -; D: -; J: TRBJ2-7; V: TRBV5-4; DNA: TGTGCCAGCAGCCCCCCCCGCAGGGACCCCTACGAGCAGTACTTC; CDR3: CASSPPRRDPYEQYF
length: 14; size: -; D: -; J: TRBJ1-5; V: TRBV6-1; DNA: TGTGCCAGCAGGGAATTAAGATCCGATCAGCCCCAGCATTTT; CDR3: CASRELRSDQPQHF
length: 13; size: -; D: -; J: TRBJ2-5; V: TRBV10-2; DNA: TGCGCCAGCAGTGGGCGCAGGGAAGAGACCCAGTACTTC; CDR3: CASSGRREETQYF
length: 14; size: -; D: -; J: TRBJ2-1; V: TRBV6-1; DNA: TGTGCCAGCAGTGAGTGGAGCTCCTACAATGAGCAGTTCTTC; CDR3: CASSEWSSYNEQFF
length: 14; size: -; D: TRBD1; J: TRBJ2-7; V: TRBV9; DNA: TGTGCCAGCAGCGTAGAAGGGGGCTCTTACGAGCAGTACTTC; CDR3: CASSVEGGSYEQYF
length: 15; size: -; D: TRBD1; J: TRBJ2-7; V: TRBV27; DNA: TGTGCCAGCAGCGGTCGGACAGGGGGGACCTACGAGCAGTACTTC; CDR3: CASSGRTGGTYEQYF